This T cell receptor beta chain was retrieved from a study of cytomegalovirus exposure and HLA in healthy donors. Study details: Both the 95 to 150 validation repertoires and the roughly 640 first-cohort repertoires used the same platform, as reported by a later analysis.

Germline assignment: CDR1 SGHTA and CDR2 FQGNSA. The CDR3 loop spans 14 amino acids. Trimming shortened V by 4 bases and J by 7 bases, and 16 bases separated the two germline ends. In the case of this clone: Its antigen is not known.

The assay was immunoSEQ multiplex PCR, and TCRdb's table has in-frame clones only and misses some. This table has more than 250,000 clones, roughly 89% appearing once. Study-wide results and limits: Per published reports, the classifier diagnosed cytomegalovirus status with high specificity and sensitivity. Most TCR sequences were rare, but some public TCRs occurred in many donors.

The receptor's source is a woman aged 18-30 years in good health and CMV-seronegative. The chain carries TRBV7-2 and TRBJ1-2, with D tentatively TRBD1 (6 bases). Sequenced sample: PBMCs. The CDR3 coding sequence is TGTGCCAGCAGCTCTCAAACAGGGATGGGTGGCTACACCTTC. Translated, it gives CASSSQTGMGGYTF.